This T cell receptor beta chain comes out of a study of blood T cell repertoires in COVID-19 (dated by TCRdb to the early 2020s). About the full investigation: The collaborator samples originated in the United States, Italy and Spain and spanned the acute and convalescent phases of COVID-19. Sample metadata almost always included a de-identified subject ID, COVID-19 status, age in years and sex. The samples were drawn from the first 160 participants of the ongoing ImmuneRACE study and from under 1,500 subjects provided by 6 global collaborators. The repertoires were released in a freely available public database intended as a resource for research on the immune response to SARS-CoV-2. The dataset comprised deeply sampled blood TCRbeta repertoires from subjects exposed to, actively infected with, or recovered from COVID-19. The prospective study material was composed of cDNA or gDNA derived from T cells, B-cell-depleted T cells, or PBMCs. Where available, HLA class I and class II types were taken from metadata supplied by the sample provider and were not determined by assay-based typing. The research as a whole found: Clinical and demographic metadata were provided uncurated, with the amount varying by source and participant.

CDR1 and CDR2 were assigned from the germline V gene as SGDLS and YYNGEE. From cysteine to phenylalanine, the CDR3 is 13 amino acids long. The CDR3 DNA has 39 bases and is translated from base 1. V loses 4 bases of germline sequence and J loses 10 bases, and the interval between the two ends is 17 bases. With respect to this clone: What this receptor recognizes is not known. Per-nucleotide qualities are absent, and no much larger clonotype sits a single base away.

Each collaborating institution followed its own protocols to collect whole blood in K2EDTA tubes. Collaborator samples were shipped for TCRbeta analysis as frozen whole blood, isolated PBMCs, or DNA extracted from either sample type. TCRbeta CDR3 regions were amplified from genomic DNA using the immunoSEQ Assay, a bias-controlled multiplex PCR. The paper's processing steps were these. The number of nucleated cells in each sample was estimated by amplification of reference gene primers within the assay. To quantify the absolute abundance of each unique TCRbeta CDR3 rearrangement, sequence reads were collapsed and filtered. For each sample, productive Simpson clonality was calculated as the square root of Simpson's diversity index across productive rearrangements. TCRdb stores this immuneACCESS table with in-frame sequences only. Part of the clones is absent; in the studies checked, under half of the shortfall reflects unresolved V genes, and no reason is known for the rest. That table is the source of V, J and clone size, and D and trimming were worked out from the DNA. Recorded for this sample are roughly 150,000 clones; roughly 85% of them occurred a single time. Less than 5.5% of the sample belongs to the ten largest clones.

The sequence joins TRBV9 to TRBJ2-5, with TRBD1 tentatively as D gene (6 bases match). Sequenced material: peripheral blood. The source of this sequence is a human donor in a cohort sampled during active COVID-19. The DNA sequence is as follows: TGTGCCAGCAGCCCTCACAGGGTAGGGGGCCAGTACTTC. Its translation reads: CASSPHRVGGQYF.